This passage covers 32 T cell receptor beta chains from one sample sequenced in a study of cytomegalovirus exposure and HLA in healthy donors. In the PCR, 60 Vbeta and 13 Jbeta primers were used. Profiling relied on immunoSEQ multiplex PCR, and the TCRdb table lists in-frame clones only, not all of them. The table lists roughly 120,000 clones, over 75% of them singletons. The sample was PBMCs. The source is a human donor in good health.

This chain connects TRBV11-1 to TRBJ2-7, with a tentative D call TRBD1 (6 bases). Germline CDR1 reads SGHAT; CDR2 reads FQDESV (reference sequence). CDR3 length equals 14 residues. The V end lost 1 base, the J end lost 0 bases, and 7 bases lay between the germline ends. The CDR3 loop reads CASSLGQASYEQYF. For the CDR3, the DNA is TGTGCCAGCAGCTTAGGACAGGCCTCCTACGAGCAGTACTTC.

This chain uses TRBV6-6 with TRBJ2-5; tentative D call: TRBD2 (6 bases). The J call may be mistaken, given a closer DNA end match to TRBJ2-7. This CDR3 is built from 14 residues. Per germline, CDR1 MNHNY and CDR2 SVGAGI (reference sequence). The CDR3 protein is CASNEGGTSYEQYF. The DNA of the CDR3 is TGTGCCAGCAACGAGGGCGGGACTTCCTACGAGCAGTACTTC.

This clone was counted only a few times. CDR3 nucleotides: TGTGCCAGTAGTGAGGGCAGGGAAGCGGGATATGAGACCCAGTACTTC. Protein: CASSEGREAGYETQYF. The V call is TRBV28, the J call TRBJ2-5; 7 bases line up with TRBD2. J lost 5 bases, V lost 9 bases, and 18 bases had no gene match. CDR1 MDHEN and CDR2 SYDVKM come from the germline V gene. This CDR3 comprises 16 residues.

This clone has just a few counts. The rearrangement uses TRBV11-2 and TRBJ1-2; possibly TRBD1 for D (6 bases). CDR1 and CDR2 from the germline V gene are SGHAT and FQNNGV. V was cut by 1 base and J by 2 bases, with 8 bases left in between. CDR3 length: 14 amino acids. This chain's CDR3 is CASSLGTGNYGYTF. In nucleotides, the CDR3 is TGTGCCAGCAGCTTAGGTACAGGGAACTATGGCTACACCTTC. Full variable domain (outside the CDR3, taken from reference TRBV11-2 and TRBJ1-2): EAGVAQSPRYKIIEKRQSVAFWCNPISGHATLYWYQQILGQGPKLLIQFQNNGVVDDSQLPKDRFSAERLKGVDSTLKIQPAKLEDSAVYLCASSLGTGNYGYTFGSGTRLTVV.

The chain couples TRBV5-6 to TRBJ2-2, with TRBD1 identical over 9 bases. J gave up 6 bases and V 4 bases, and 7 bases lay outside the gene matches. CDR1 is SGHDT, CDR2 YYEEEE, per germline. The CDR3 is made up of 15 amino acids. The CDR3 coding sequence is TGTGCCAGCAGCCGACGGGACAGGGTGGCCGGGGAGCTGTTTTTT. Translated, it gives CASSRRDRVAGELFF.

The rearrangement links TRBV19 to TRBJ1-1, with D uncertain. The CDR3 has 16 amino acids. Germline CDR1 reads LNHDA; CDR2 reads SQIVND (reference sequence). Trimming pared 4 bases from V and 1 base from J, leaving 16 bases between. The CDR3 DNA follows: TGTGCCAGTAGTACCCTGAGGGCAGGAGCGAACACTGAAGCTTTCTTT. It translates to CASSTLRAGANTEAFF.

The chain couples TRBV6-6 to TRBJ1-1; no clear D. In germline, CDR1 is MNHNY, CDR2 SVGAGI (reference sequence). V gave up 0 bases and J gave up 5 bases, with 13 bases separating them. CDR3 size: 15 residues. The CDR3 DNA follows: TGTGCCAGCAGTTACTCGAGCCCGACGGGGACTGAAGCTTTCTTT. Its translation: CASSYSSPTGTEAFF.

The chain uses TRBV30 and TRBJ1-6; D gene ambiguous. In germline, CDR1 is GTSNPN, CDR2 SVGIG (reference sequence). This CDR3 comprises 14 residues. V lost 2 bases and J 3 bases, leaving 8 bases between the germline ends. The CDR3 bases are TGTGCCTGGAGTAAGCGAGACTATAATTCACCCCTCCACTTT. It codes for CAWSKRDYNSPLHF.

This clone was detected a few times. The CDR3 bases are TGCGCCAGCAGCCAAGATTTTACGGCAGGGGGCGGCGAGCAGTACTTC. The encoded protein is CASSQDFTAGGGEQYF. The chain combines TRBV4-1 with TRBJ2-7; 8 bases are shared with TRBD1. Trimming took 0 bases from V and 6 from J; bases not matched to a gene: 10. The CDR3 runs 16 residues. Germline V CDR1 and CDR2: MGHRA, YSYEKL.

In its sample, this clone was seen once. The rearrangement links TRBV7-8 to TRBJ2-7, with TRBD2 matching over 16 bases. The V gene end was trimmed by 5 bases and the J gene end by 2 bases; junction bases not matched to a gene: 9. This CDR3 has 18 amino acids. CDR1 is SGHVS, CDR2 FQNEAQ, per germline. The CDR3 protein is CASSPRGTSGRATYEQYF. CDR3 bases: TGTGCCAGCAGCCCCCGCGGGACTAGCGGGAGGGCCACCTACGAGCAGTACTTC.

The CDR3 coding sequence is TGTGCCAGCAGCTACGGGACTAGCGGGAGCCCAGATACGCAGTATTTT. This translates into CASSYGTSGSPDTQYF. This chain connects TRBV5-6 to TRBJ2-3; TRBD2 aligns across 14 bases. The CDR3 extends over 16 amino acids. The germline CDR1 and CDR2 sequences are SGHDT and YYEEEE. V was pared by 3 bases and J by 4 bases, with 4 bases of the junction left unmatched.

This clone was recorded only once. V is TRBV11-2 and J is TRBJ1-5; D not resolved. The CDR3 extends over 16 amino acids. Trimming pared 5 bases from V and 2 bases from J, leaving 16 bases between. Germline values: CDR1 SGHAT, CDR2 FQNNGV. The CDR3 bases are TGTGCCAGCAGCCTCAGGCCCCAAGACGGCAATCAGCCCCAGCATTTT. As protein: CASSLRPQDGNQPQHF.

This sequence joins TRBV2 and TRBJ2-7; 7 bases align to TRBD1. CDR1 SNHLY and CDR2 FYNNEI come from the germline V gene. The V gene end was trimmed by 6 bases and the J gene end by 4 bases; junction bases not matched to a gene: 12. CDR3 length equals 15 residues. The CDR3 sequence: CASRQTGTDTYEQYF. In nucleotides, the CDR3 is TGTGCCAGCAGACAAACTGGGACAGATACTTACGAGCAGTACTTC.

This sequence joins TRBV27 and TRBJ1-4; TRBD1 aligns across 11 bases. CDR1 and CDR2 from the germline V gene are MNHEY and SMNVEV (reference sequence). V lost 5 bases and J lost 8; bases outside the gene matches: 10. CDR3 length: 16 residues. The chain's CDR3 is CASSHHGTGGKEKLFF. CDR3 DNA: TGTGCCAGCAGTCACCACGGGACAGGGGGTAAGGAAAAACTGTTTTTT.

This rearrangement joins TRBV30 to TRBJ2-7; no reliable D call. Germline CDR1 GTSNPN, CDR2 SVGIG (reference sequence). The CDR3 is made up of 12 amino acids. Trimming left V 2 bases short and J 2 bases short, with 7 bases between. CDR3 sequence (DNA): TGTGCCTGGAGTCCCGGAGCCTACGAGCAGTACTTC. This codes for CAWSPGAYEQYF. Complete variable domain (other parts from reference TRBV30 and TRBJ2-7): SQTIHQWPATLVQPVGSPLSLECTVEGTSNPNLYWYRQAAGRGLQLLFYSVGIGQISSEVPQNLSASRPQDRQFILSSKKLLLSDSGFYLCAWSPGAYEQYFGPGTRLTVT.

This chain connects TRBV2 to TRBJ1-3; TRBD1 aligns across 8 bases. There are 16 residues in the CDR3. Per the germline V gene, CDR1 is SNHLY and CDR2 is FYNNEI. Trimming took 5 bases from V and 0 from J; bases not matched to a gene: 6. CDR3 nucleotides: TGTGCCAGCAGTCCCAACAGGGGGAACTCTGGAAACACCATATATTTT. Encoded protein: CASSPNRGNSGNTIYF.

J is TRBJ1-6 and V is TRBV2; D is uncertain. The germline CDR1 and CDR2 sequences are SNHLY and FYNNEI. This CDR3 region has 13 residues. Trimming took 3 bases from V and 8 from J, leaving 8 bases between them. This CDR3 reads CASSDPVDSPLHF. CDR3 bases: TGTGCCAGCAGTGATCCGGTAGATTCACCCCTCCACTTT.

This chain links TRBV28 with TRBJ1-1; TRBD1 matches at 7 bases. The CDR3 runs to 14 residues. Losses at the gene ends were 2 bases for V and 5 bases for J; bases not matched to a gene: 5. Germline lookup yields CDR1 MDHEN and CDR2 SYDVKM. In nucleotides, the CDR3 is TGTGCCAGCAGTTTACCACAGGGGAGGACTGAAGCTTTCTTT. Its protein is CASSLPQGRTEAFF.

The J gene is TRBJ1-2, the V gene TRBV5-1, with 7 bases matching TRBD1. Trimming at V came to 1 base and at J to 9 bases, leaving 9 bases not matched to a gene. The CDR3 loop spans 14 amino acids. Germline V gene lookup returns CDR1 SGHRS and CDR2 YFSETQ. The CDR3, as DNA: TGCGCCAGCAGCTTGAGGAGGGGGCAGAGTCGCTACACCTTC. It specifies CASSLRRGQSRYTF.

The rearrangement joins TRBV5-1 to TRBJ2-2, with 7 bases aligning to TRBD1. V was clipped by 4 bases and J by 4 bases; unmatched bases: 4. Germline values: CDR1 SGHRS, CDR2 YFSETQ. This CDR3 has 14 residues. The CDR3, as DNA: TGCGCCAGCAGCGCCGCAGGGGGCACCGGGGAGCTGTTTTTT. It specifies CASSAAGGTGELFF.

The chain couples TRBV2 to TRBJ1-4; 7 bases align to TRBD1. Trimming at V came to 7 bases and at J to 0 bases, leaving 5 bases not matched to a gene. This CDR3 has 15 residues. Germline CDR1 is SNHLY and CDR2 is FYNNEI. CDR3 sequence: CASITTGATNEKLFF. The CDR3 DNA reads TGTGCCAGCATTACTACAGGGGCAACTAATGAAAAACTGTTTTTT.

The chain joins TRBV11-2 to TRBJ2-3; 9 nucleotides match TRBD2. CDR1 and CDR2 (germline): SGHAT, FQNNGV. Germline trimming cut 3 bases from V and 2 bases from J; bases unmatched to any gene: 3. The CDR3 covers 15 residues. CDR3 loop: CASSFLAGNTDTQYF. CDR3 in DNA: TGTGCCAGCAGCTTTCTAGCGGGAAACACAGATACGCAGTATTTT.

This clone has ten or more counts. For the CDR3, the DNA is TGCGCCAGCAGCCAAGAGACTAGCGGAACATCATACGAGCAGTACTTC. Protein: CASSQETSGTSYEQYF. This chain uses TRBV4-1 with TRBJ2-7; 9 bases match TRBD2. Germline V gene sequence: CDR1 MGHRA, CDR2 YSYEKL. The CDR3 is made up of 16 amino acids. The V and J ends lost 0 bases and 4 bases, in that order; junction bases with no gene match: 7.

The chain uses TRBV11-3 and TRBJ2-3; 7 nucleotides align to TRBD1. Trimming removed 1 base from V and 0 bases from J; junction bases left unmatched: 1. CDR1 SGHNT and CDR2 YENEEA come from the germline V gene. The CDR3 loop spans 15 amino acids. CDR3 DNA: TGTGCCAGCAGCTTAGGCAGGGGGAGCACAGATACGCAGTATTTT. It specifies CASSLGRGSTDTQYF.

The V and J genes are TRBV28 and TRBJ2-1; 7 bases fit TRBD2. V dropped 10 bases and J dropped 6; count of bases not matched to a gene: 9. This CDR3 is built from 13 residues. Germline V gives CDR1 MDHEN, CDR2 SYDVKM. CDR3 nucleotides: TGTGCCACACGGCGGGAGATTCGCAATGAGCAGTTCTTC. Protein sequence: CATRREIRNEQFF.

J is TRBJ2-1 and V is TRBV6-6, with a possible D match to TRBD2 (7 bases). CDR1 and CDR2 from the germline V gene are MNHNY and SVGAGI (reference sequence). V shed 2 bases and J shed 6 bases, with 11 bases lying between them. CDR3 length: 14 amino acids. CDR3 protein: CASSYPGGANEQFF. CDR3 DNA sequence: TGTGCCAGCAGTTACCCTGGGGGGGCCAATGAGCAGTTCTTC.

The V gene is TRBV11-2, the J gene TRBJ2-1; tentatively, D is TRBD1 (6 bases). Germline V lookup: CDR1 SGHAT, CDR2 FQNNGV. This CDR3 has 15 amino acids. V lost 5 bases and J lost 4, with 15 bases in between. The CDR3 reads CASSIPGTTYNEQFF. CDR3 nucleotides: TGTGCCAGCAGCATCCCTGGGACAACTTACAATGAGCAGTTCTTC.

This chain joins TRBV7-3 and TRBJ2-2, with 10 bases fitting TRBD2. V was clipped by 5 bases and J by 1 base; unmatched bases: 4. This CDR3 comprises 16 residues. CDR1 SGHTA and CDR2 FQGTGA come from the germline V gene. CDR3 DNA: TGTGCCAGCAGCACTGTAGCGGGAGGGAACACCGGGGAGCTGTTTTTT. It yields the protein CASSTVAGGNTGELFF.

The chain carries TRBV25-1 and TRBJ1-1; D is possibly TRBD1 (6 bases). Trimming shortened V by 8 bases and J by 0 bases, and 10 bases separated the two germline ends. The CDR3 is made up of 13 amino acids. Germline-derived CDR1 and CDR2 are MGHDK and SYGVNS. CDR3 region: CASVGQLNTEAFF. DNA for the CDR3: TGTGCCAGCGTAGGACAGCTGAACACTGAAGCTTTCTTT.

CDR3 loop: CASSLVWRAEPLAKNIQYF. For the CDR3, the DNA is TGTGCCAGCAGCTTAGTCTGGAGGGCAGAGCCCCTAGCCAAAAACATTCAGTACTTC. The chain has TRBV11-3 and TRBJ2-4, with D possibly being TRBD2 (6 bases). Trimming took off 1 base at V and 0 bases at J, with 19 bases between the two ends. CDR3 length equals 19 residues. Germline CDR1 is SGHNT and CDR2 is YENEEA.

The chain is built from TRBV9 and TRBJ1-5; the D gene is possibly TRBD1 (6 bases). The CDR3 covers 14 residues. The germline V and J ends were trimmed by 3 bases and 7 bases, with 14 bases remaining between them. In germline, CDR1 is SGDLS, CDR2 YYNGEE. The CDR3 region is CASSGREGGQPQHF. DNA for the CDR3: TGTGCCAGCAGCGGCCGGGAGGGGGGACAGCCCCAGCATTTT.

This sequence joins TRBV7-8 and TRBJ2-7; perhaps TRBD2 as D (5 bases). The V and J ends lost 5 bases and 6 bases respectively, with 11 bases between them. Germline V gives CDR1 SGHVS, CDR2 FQNEAQ. The CDR3 covers 12 residues. CDR3 coding DNA: TGTGCCAGCAGCATGAGGACTGGCGAGCAGTACTTC. This encodes CASSMRTGEQYF.